The 13 T cell receptor beta chains reported below all come from one sample, sequenced in a study of T-cell memory formation after mild COVID-19. Each CDR3 protein is one row after TCRdb ran MiXCR on the 5' RACE reads. This sample has roughly 560,000 distinct CDR3 sequences, with approximately 20% found just once. Material: PBMCs or a T cell subset sorted from them (not recorded which). Receptor source: an adult woman who had mild COVID-19 (a few samples of this study predate the infection). Cell type and time point are not known.

This clonotype was recorded a few times. The V call is TRBV7-9, the J call TRBJ2-1, with D perhaps matching TRBD1 (5 bases). The germline V gene encodes CDR1 SEHNR and CDR2 FQNEAQ (reference sequence). Trimming left V 5 bases short and J 13 bases short, with 18 bases between. The length of the CDR3 is 13 residues. CDR3 protein: CASSPPAAGYQFF. The DNA of the CDR3 is TGTGCCAGCAGCCCCCCCGCGGCAGGGTATCAGTTCTTC.

Worth noting for this clonotype: This CDR3 fails to terminate in the conserved phenylalanine or tryptophan, so it likely reflects a read error. The V call is TRBV3-1, the J call TRBJ2-2; 8 positions match TRBD1. The CDR3 totals 15 residues. Looked up from germline, CDR1 is LGHDT and CDR2 is YNNKEL (reference sequence). V dropped 4 bases and J dropped 5; count of bases not matched to a gene: 6. CDR3 sequence: CASSPRTGRTGELFI. CDR3 bases: TGTGCCAGCAGCCCCCGGACAGGGCGGACCGGGGAGCTGTTTATT.

In regard to this clonotype: A much larger clone lies a single base off, so this may be a read error. The chain couples TRBV27 to TRBJ2-5; 11 bases match TRBD2. Trimming at V came to 5 bases and at J to 4 bases, leaving 3 bases not matched to a gene. The germline V gene encodes CDR1 MNHEY and CDR2 SMNVEV (reference sequence). This CDR3 has 14 residues. The CDR3 DNA reads as TGTGCCAGCAGTCCGACTAGCGGGGTAGAGACCCAGTACTTC. Its protein product is CASSPTSGVETQYF.

The CDR3 region has the DNA TGTGCCATCAGTGAGTCGGGGGGCGCGGAGACCCAGTACTTC. Translation: CAISESGGAETQYF. The chain recombines TRBV10-3 with TRBJ2-5; tentatively, D is TRBD1 or TRBD2 (6 bases each). Trimming shortened V by 0 bases and J by 5 bases, and 10 bases separated the two germline ends. From germline, CDR1 is ENHRY and CDR2 SYGVKD. This CDR3 spans 14 amino acids.

This clonotype turned up a few times. The chain uses TRBV5-5 and TRBJ1-1; no clear D. V lost 3 bases and J lost 5, with 20 bases in between. The CDR3 loop spans 16 amino acids. CDR1 is SGHKS, CDR2 YYEKEE, per germline (reference sequence). Written as DNA, the CDR3 is TGTGCCAGCAGCTGGAATTCCGGGCCCCTCCAGACTGAAGCTTTCTTT. Amino acids: CASSWNSGPLQTEAFF. Full variable domain (remainder filled in from reference TRBV5-5 and TRBJ1-1): DAGVTQSPTHLIKTRGQQVTLRCSPISGHKSVSWYQQVLGQGPQFIFQYYEKEERGRGNFPDRFSARQFPNYSSELNVNALLLGDSALYLCASSWNSGPLQTEAFFGQGTRLTVV.

The rearrangement joins TRBV21-1 to TRBJ1-2; the D call of TRBD1 is as the table states it, not checked on the DNA. TRBV21-1 has pseudogene status. CDR3 length: 14 residues. DNA of the CDR3: TGTGCCAGCAGCACCCTACAGGGGCTCTATGGCTACACCTTC. Translating it yields CASSTLQGLYGYTF.

The gene calls are TRBV24-1 and TRBJ2-1; 8 bases fit TRBD2. This CDR3 contains 18 residues. Germline CDR1 reads KGHDR; CDR2 reads SFDVKD. After removal of 4 bases from V and 4 bases from J, the junction contained 14 bases not matched to a gene. The CDR3, as DNA: TGTGCCACCAGTGAACGATCCTCAGGGCGGGGGGTGTACAATGAGCAGTTCTTC. Its translation is CATSERSSGRGVYNEQFF.

The CDR3 DNA follows: TGCAGCGTTGAACCCATCGACAGGGACGAGCAGTACTTC. It is translated as CSVEPIDRDEQYF. V usage is TRBV29-1 and J usage is TRBJ2-7; the match to TRBD1 covers 7 bases. Trimming at V came to 2 bases and at J to 5 bases, leaving 6 bases not matched to a gene. The germline V gene has CDR1 SQVTM and CDR2 ANQGSEA. The CDR3 is 13 residues long.

This chain uses TRBV7-2 with TRBJ2-7; 11 positions agree with TRBD2. The CDR3 has 15 amino acids. With V trimmed by 5 bases and J by 3 bases, 6 bases remained unmatched. In germline, CDR1 is SGHTA, CDR2 FQGNSA. CDR3: CASSLSGRGVYEQYF. CDR3 nucleotides: TGTGCCAGCAGCCTTAGCGGGAGGGGAGTCTACGAGCAGTACTTC.

This clonotype has only a few counts. This CDR3 reads CASRIQGEAYEQYF. CDR3 DNA: TGTGCCAGCCGTATACAGGGGGAAGCCTACGAGCAGTACTTC. The chain links TRBV28 to TRBJ2-7; 8 bases fit TRBD1. The trim removed 8 bases at V and 2 bases at J, leaving 8 bases unmatched. CDR3 size: 14 residues. Germline V gene sequence: CDR1 MDHEN, CDR2 SYDVKM.

The chain recombines TRBV5-1 with TRBJ1-1; D possibly corresponds to TRBD1 (6 bases). V was trimmed by 3 bases and J by 7 bases, leaving 16 bases between them. CDR1 is SGHRS, CDR2 YFSETQ, per germline. CDR3 length: 14 residues. CDR3 residues: CASSSSPPGVEAFF. The CDR3 DNA reads TGCGCCAGCAGCTCCTCCCCCCCAGGGGTTGAAGCTTTCTTT.

This clonotype was observed a few times. V and J are TRBV12-3 or TRBV12-4 and TRBJ2-7, with 7 nucleotides matching TRBD1. The CDR3 has 13 amino acids. Trimming took 6 bases from V and 3 from J; bases not matched to a gene: 5. CDR3 in DNA: TGTGCCAGCAGCCAAAGGACAGGCTACGAGCAGTACTTC. Translation gives CASSQRTGYEQYF.

This chain links TRBV9 with TRBJ2-7, with D possibly being TRBD1 (6 bases). This CDR3 region has 16 residues. Deletions cut 0 bases from V and 0 bases from J, with 13 bases between. Germline V gene data show CDR1 as SGDLS and CDR2 as YYNGEE. In DNA form, the CDR3 reads TGTGCCAGCAGCGTAGGATCCCACAGGGACTCCTACGAGCAGTACTTC. This gives the protein CASSVGSHRDSYEQYF.